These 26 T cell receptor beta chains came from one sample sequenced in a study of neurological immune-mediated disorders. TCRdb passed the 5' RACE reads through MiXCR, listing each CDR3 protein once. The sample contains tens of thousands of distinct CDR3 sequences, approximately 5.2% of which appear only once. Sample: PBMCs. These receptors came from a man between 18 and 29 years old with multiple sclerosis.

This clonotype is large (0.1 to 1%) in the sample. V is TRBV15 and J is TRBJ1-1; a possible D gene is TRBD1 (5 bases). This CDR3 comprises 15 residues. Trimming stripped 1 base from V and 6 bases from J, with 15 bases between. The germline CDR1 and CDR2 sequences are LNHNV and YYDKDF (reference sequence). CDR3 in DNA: TGTGCCACCAGCAGAGTTTTGAGGGGATCCCCTGAAGCTTTCTTT. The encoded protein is CATSRVLRGSPEAFF.

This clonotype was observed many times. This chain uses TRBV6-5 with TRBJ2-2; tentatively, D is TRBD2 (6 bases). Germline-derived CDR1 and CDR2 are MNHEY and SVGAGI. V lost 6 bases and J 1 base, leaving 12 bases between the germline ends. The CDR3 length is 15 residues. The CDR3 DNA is TGTGCCAGCAGCTACGGGACTCTGAACACCGGGGAGCTGTTTTTT. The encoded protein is CASSYGTLNTGELFF.

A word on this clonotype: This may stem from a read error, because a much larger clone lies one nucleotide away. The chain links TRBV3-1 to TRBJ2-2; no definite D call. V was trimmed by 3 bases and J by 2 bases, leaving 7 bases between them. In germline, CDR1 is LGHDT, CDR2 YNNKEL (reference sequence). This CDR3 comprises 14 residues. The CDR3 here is CASSHMTNTGELFF. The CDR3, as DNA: TGTGCCAGCAGCCATATGACTAACACCGGGGAGCTGTTTTTT.

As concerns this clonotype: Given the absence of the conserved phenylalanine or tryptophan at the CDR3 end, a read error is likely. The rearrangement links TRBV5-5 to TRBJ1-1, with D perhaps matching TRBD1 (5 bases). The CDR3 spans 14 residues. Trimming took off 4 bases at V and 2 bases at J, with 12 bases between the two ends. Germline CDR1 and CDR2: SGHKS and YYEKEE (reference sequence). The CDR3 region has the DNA TGTGCCAGCAGCCAGGATGGGGACAACACTGAAGCTTTCAAT. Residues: CASSQDGDNTEAFN.

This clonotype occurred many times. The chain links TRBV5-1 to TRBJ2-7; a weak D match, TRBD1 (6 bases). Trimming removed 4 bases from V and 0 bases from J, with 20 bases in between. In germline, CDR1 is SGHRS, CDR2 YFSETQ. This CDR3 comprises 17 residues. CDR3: CASSTFNGDKSSYEQYF. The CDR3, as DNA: TGCGCCAGCAGCACGTTCAATGGGGACAAGAGCTCCTACGAGCAGTACTTC.

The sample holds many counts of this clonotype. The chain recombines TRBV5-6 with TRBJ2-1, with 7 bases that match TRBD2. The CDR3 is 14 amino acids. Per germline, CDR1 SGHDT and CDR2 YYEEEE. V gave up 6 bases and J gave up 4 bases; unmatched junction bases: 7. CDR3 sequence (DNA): TGTGCCAGCACCCTTCGAGCGGGGTACAATGAGCAGTTCTTC. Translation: CASTLRAGYNEQFF.

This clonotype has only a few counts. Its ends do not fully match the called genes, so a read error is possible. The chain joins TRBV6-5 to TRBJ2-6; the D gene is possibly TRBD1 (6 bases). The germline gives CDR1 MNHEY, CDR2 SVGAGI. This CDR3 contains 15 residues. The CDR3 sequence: CASNTGYSGAKVLTF. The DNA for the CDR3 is TGTGCCAGCAATACAGGGTACTCTGGGGCCAAAGTCCTGACTTTC.

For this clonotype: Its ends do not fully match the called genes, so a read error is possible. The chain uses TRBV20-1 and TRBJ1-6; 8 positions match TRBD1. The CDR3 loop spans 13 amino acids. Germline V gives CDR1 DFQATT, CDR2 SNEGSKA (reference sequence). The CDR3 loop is CSANGQGNTPLNF. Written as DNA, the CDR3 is TGCAGTGCCAACGGACAGGGCAATACACCCCTCAACTTT.

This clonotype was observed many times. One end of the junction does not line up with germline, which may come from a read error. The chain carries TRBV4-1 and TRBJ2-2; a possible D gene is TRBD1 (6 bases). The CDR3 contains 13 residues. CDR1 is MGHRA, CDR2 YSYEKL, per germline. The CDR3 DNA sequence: TGCGCCAGCAGCCAAGAACAGGGAAGAGGGGCGCTTTTT. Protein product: CASSQEQGRGALF.

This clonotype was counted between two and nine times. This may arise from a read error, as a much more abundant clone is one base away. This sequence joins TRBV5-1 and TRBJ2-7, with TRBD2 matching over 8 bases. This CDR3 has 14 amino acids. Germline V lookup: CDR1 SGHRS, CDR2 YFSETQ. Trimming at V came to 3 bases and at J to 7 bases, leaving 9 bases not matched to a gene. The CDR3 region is CASSSRGGAKEQYF. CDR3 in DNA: TGCGCCAGCAGCTCTCGGGGGGGCGCCAAAGAGCAGTACTTC.

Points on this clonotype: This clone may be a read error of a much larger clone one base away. This chain's CDR3 is CASSLAFTRGQETQYF. The CDR3 coding sequence is TGTGCCAGCAGCTTAGCGTTTACTAGAGGGCAAGAGACCCAGTACTTC. V and J are TRBV7-2 and TRBJ2-5, with a possible D match to TRBD2 (5 bases). The CDR3 runs to 16 residues. Between the trimmed V and J ends, which lost 0 bases and 2 bases, there was a span of 13 bases. Germline V gene sequence: CDR1 SGHTA, CDR2 FQGNSA.

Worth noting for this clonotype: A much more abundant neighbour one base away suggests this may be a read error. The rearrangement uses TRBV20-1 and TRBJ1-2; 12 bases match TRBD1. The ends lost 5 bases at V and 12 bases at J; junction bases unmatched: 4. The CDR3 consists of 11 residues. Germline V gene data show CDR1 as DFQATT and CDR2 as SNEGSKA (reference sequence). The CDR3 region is CSAQGQGAHTF. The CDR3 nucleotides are TGCAGTGCTCAGGGACAGGGGGCGCACACCTTC.

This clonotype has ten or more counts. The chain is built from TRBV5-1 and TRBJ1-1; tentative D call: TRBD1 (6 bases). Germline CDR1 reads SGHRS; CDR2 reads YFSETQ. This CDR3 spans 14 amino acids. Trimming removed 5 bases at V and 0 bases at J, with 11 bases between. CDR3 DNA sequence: TGCGCCAGCAGTTCCAGGGGCGTGAACACTGAAGCTTTCTTT. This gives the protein CASSSRGVNTEAFF. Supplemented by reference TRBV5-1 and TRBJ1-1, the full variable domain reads KAGVTQTPRYLIKTRGQQVTLSCSPISGHRSVSWYQQTPGQGLQFLFEYFSETQRNKGNFPGRFSGRQFSNSRSEMNVSTLELGDSALYLCASSSRGVNTEAFFGQGTRLTVV.

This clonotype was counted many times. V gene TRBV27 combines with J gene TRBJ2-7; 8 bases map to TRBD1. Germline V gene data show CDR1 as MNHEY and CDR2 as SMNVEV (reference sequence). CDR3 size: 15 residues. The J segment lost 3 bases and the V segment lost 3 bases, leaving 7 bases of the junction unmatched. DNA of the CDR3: TGTGCCAGCAGTTTGACTGGACAGGGAGGCTACGAGCAGTACTTC. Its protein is CASSLTGQGGYEQYF.

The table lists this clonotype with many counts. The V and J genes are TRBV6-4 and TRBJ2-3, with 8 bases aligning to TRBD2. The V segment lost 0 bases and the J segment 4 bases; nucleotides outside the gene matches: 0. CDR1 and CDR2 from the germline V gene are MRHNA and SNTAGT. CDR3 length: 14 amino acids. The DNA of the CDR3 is TGTGCCAGCAGTGACTCGCGGGGGGCAGATACGCAGTATTTT. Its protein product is CASSDSRGADTQYF.

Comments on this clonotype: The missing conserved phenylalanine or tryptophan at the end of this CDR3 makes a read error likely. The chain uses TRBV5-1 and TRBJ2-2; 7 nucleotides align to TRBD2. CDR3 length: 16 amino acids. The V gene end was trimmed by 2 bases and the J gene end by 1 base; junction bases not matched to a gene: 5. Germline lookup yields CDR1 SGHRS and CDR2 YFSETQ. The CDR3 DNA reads TGCGCCAGCAGCTTCAGACTAGCTGTGAACACCGGGGAGCTGTTTTCT. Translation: CASSFRLAVNTGELFS.

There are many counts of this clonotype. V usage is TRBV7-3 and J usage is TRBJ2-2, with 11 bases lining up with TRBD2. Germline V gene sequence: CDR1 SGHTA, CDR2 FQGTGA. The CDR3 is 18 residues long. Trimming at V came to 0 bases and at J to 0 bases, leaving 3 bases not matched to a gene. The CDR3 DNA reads TGTGCCAGCAGCTTAACCCTAGCGGGAGGAACGAACACCGGGGAGCTGTTTTTT. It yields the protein CASSLTLAGGTNTGELFF.

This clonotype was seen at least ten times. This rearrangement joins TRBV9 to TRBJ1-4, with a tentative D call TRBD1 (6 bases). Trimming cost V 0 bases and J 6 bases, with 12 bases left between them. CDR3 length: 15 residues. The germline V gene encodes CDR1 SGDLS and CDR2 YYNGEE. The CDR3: CASSVGGARDEKLFF. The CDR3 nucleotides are TGTGCCAGCAGCGTAGGGGGGGCTCGCGATGAAAAACTGTTTTTT.

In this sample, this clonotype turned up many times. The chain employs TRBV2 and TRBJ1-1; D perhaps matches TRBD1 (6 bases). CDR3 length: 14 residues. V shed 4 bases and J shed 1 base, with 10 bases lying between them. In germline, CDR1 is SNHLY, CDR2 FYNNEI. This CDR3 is CASSVKGENTEAFF. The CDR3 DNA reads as TGTGCCAGCAGTGTGAAGGGGGAGAACACTGAAGCTTTCTTT.

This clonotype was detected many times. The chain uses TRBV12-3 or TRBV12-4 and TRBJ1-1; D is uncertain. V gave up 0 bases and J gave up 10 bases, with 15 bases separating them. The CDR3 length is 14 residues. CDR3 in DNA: TGTGCCAGCAGTTTAGCGCAGGTCTGGAGTACAGCTTTCTTT. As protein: CASSLAQVWSTAFF.

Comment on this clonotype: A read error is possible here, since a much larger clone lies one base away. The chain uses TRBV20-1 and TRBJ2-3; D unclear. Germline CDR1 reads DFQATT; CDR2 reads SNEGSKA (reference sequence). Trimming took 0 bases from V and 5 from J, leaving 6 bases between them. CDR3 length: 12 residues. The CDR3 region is CSARDKLDTQYF. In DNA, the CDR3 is TGCAGTGCTAGAGATAAACTAGATACGCAGTATTTT.

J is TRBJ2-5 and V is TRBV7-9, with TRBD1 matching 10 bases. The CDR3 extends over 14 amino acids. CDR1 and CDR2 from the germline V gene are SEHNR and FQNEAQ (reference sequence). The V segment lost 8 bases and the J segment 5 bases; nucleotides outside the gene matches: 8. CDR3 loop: CASAGQGRTETQYF. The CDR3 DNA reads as TGTGCCAGCGCGGGACAGGGGAGGACGGAGACCCAGTACTTC.

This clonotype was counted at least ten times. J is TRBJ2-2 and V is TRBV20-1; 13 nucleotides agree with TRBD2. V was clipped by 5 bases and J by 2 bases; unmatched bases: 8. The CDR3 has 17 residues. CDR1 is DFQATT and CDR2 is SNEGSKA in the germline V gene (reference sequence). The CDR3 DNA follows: TGCAGTGCTCAAGGGGGACTAGCGGGAACCAACACCGGGGAGCTGTTTTTT. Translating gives CSAQGGLAGTNTGELFF.

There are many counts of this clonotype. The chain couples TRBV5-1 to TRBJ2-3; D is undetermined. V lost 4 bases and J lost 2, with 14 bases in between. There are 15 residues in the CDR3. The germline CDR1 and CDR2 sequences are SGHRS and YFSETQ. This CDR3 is CASSPDPSSTDTQYF. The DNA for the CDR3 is TGCGCCAGCAGCCCGGACCCGTCTTCCACAGATACGCAGTATTTT.

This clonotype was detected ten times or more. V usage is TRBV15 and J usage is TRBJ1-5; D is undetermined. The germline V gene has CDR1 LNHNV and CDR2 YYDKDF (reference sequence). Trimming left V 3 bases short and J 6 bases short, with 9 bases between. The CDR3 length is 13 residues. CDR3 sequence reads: CATSSLVLQPQHF. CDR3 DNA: TGTGCCACCAGCAGCTTGGTGCTTCAGCCCCAGCATTTT.

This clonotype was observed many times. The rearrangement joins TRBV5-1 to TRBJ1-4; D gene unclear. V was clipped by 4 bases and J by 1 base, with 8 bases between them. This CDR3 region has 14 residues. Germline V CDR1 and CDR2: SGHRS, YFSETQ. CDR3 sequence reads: CASSPGGTNEKLFF. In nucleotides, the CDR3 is TGCGCCAGCAGCCCGGGTGGAACTAATGAAAAACTGTTTTTT. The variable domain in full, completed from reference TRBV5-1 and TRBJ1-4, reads KAGVTQTPRYLIKTRGQQVTLSCSPISGHRSVSWYQQTPGQGLQFLFEYFSETQRNKGNFPGRFSGRQFSNSRSEMNVSTLELGDSALYLCASSPGGTNEKLFFGSGTQLSVL.